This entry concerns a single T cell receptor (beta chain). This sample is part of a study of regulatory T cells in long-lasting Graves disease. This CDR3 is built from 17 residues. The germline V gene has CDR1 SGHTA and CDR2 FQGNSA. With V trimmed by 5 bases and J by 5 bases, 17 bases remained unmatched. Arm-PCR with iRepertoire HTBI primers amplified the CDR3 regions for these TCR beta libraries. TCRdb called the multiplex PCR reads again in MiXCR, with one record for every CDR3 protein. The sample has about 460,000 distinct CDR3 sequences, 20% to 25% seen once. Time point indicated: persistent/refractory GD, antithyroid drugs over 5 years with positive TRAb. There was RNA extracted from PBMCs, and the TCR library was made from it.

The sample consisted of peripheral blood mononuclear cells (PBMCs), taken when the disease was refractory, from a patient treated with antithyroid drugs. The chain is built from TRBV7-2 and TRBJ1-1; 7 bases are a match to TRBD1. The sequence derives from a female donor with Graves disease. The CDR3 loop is CASSLFLATGLRTEAFF. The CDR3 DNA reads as TGTGCCAGCAGCCTGTTTCTCGCGACAGGGCTGAGGACTGAAGCTTTCTTT.